This T cell receptor beta chain was found in a study of blood T cell repertoires in COVID-19. Produced via immunoSEQ multiplex PCR; TCRdb's table is partial and in-frame only. The table lists tens of thousands of clones, 85% of them singletons. Trimming took 2 bases from V and 6 from J, leaving 11 bases between them. Germline V lookup: CDR1 WSHSY, CDR2 SAAADI. The CDR3 contains 14 residues. The chain joins TRBV10-2 to TRBJ1-5; possibly TRBD1 for D (5 bases). This receptor was taken from a man between 45 and 60 years old with COVID-19, enrolled during active disease. The sequenced sample was peripheral blood. CDR3 bases: TGCGCCAGCAGTGAGGTGGCAGGGATTCAGCCCCAGCATTTT. Its protein is CASSEVAGIQPQHF.